Shown below are 14 T cell receptor beta chains from a single sample sequenced in a study of tumor-infiltrating lymphocytes in primary liver carcinoma (dated by TCRdb to 2017 to 2019). Without any cell sorting, total RNA and DNA were co-extracted from about 21-30 mg of bulk tissue using the AllPrep DNA/RNA mini kit. The run used an Illumina HiSeq 2500. Using a constant-region primer and ProtoScript II reverse transcriptase, TCRbeta-specific cDNA was reverse-transcribed from about 460 ng total RNA. The TCRbeta libraries were prepared through three rounds of nested multiplex PCR following a slightly modified ARM-PCR procedure. Multiplex TRBV1-TRBV30 forward primers and a Cbeta reverse primer were used in the first two PCR rounds, each of which was run for around 9 cycles. TCRdb reran the public reads through fastp at Q25 and MiXCR, keeping productive beta chains. Entries are consolidated by CDR3 protein sequence, retaining the most common genes and DNA. In this sample the table shows roughly 120,000 distinct CDR3 sequences, about two thirds of which occur a single time. Together, the top ten hold 8.1% of the sample.

Sequencing was performed on tumor-adjacent normal liver tissue. Receptor source: a woman aged 60-75 years with primary liver carcinoma and hepatitis B virus infection.

This clonotype occurred many times. CDR3 residues: CASSLGSLAGADEQFF. The CDR3 DNA follows: TGTGCCAGCAGCTTAGGGTCTCTAGCGGGAGCCGATGAGCAGTTCTTC. The chain has TRBV7-9 and TRBJ2-1; the match to TRBD2 covers 10 bases. J lost 8 bases, V lost 1 base, and 8 bases had no gene match. The CDR3 totals 16 residues. Per germline, CDR1 SEHNR and CDR2 FQNEAQ (reference sequence).

On this clonotype: The junction departs from germline at one end; a sequencing error may be responsible. The chain carries TRBV29-1 and TRBJ2-5, with 9 bases identical to TRBD2. The CDR3 runs 14 residues. Germline lookup yields CDR1 SQVTM and CDR2 ANQGSEA. The CDR3 loop reads CSITGTSFVEAQYF. In DNA, the CDR3 is TGCAGCATCACCGGGACTAGCTTTGTAGAGGCCCAGTACTTC.

This clonotype was detected only once. The junction and the germline gene differ at one end; a read error may be behind it. The CDR3 protein is CASSQASGRVPGEPFF. The DNA for the CDR3 is TGTGCCAGCAGCCAGGCTAGCGGGAGGGTCCCCGGGGAGCCGTTTTTT. This chain joins TRBV4-2 and TRBJ2-2; 12 bases agree with TRBD2. Germline CDR1 reads LGHNA; CDR2 reads YNFKEQ. The CDR3 runs 16 residues.

There are many counts of this clonotype. The V call is TRBV12-3 or TRBV12-4, the J call TRBJ2-2; 12 positions match TRBD2. V shed 2 bases, J shed 5 bases, and the junction held 9 bases outside the gene matches. The CDR3 length is 18 residues. The CDR3 DNA sequence: TGTGCCAGCAGTTTACGGCTAGCGGGAGGGCTTCGGACCGGGGAGCTGTTTTTT. Protein sequence: CASSLRLAGGLRTGELFF.

Points on this clonotype: This may arise from a read error, as a much more abundant clone is one base away. V and J are TRBV21-1 and TRBJ2-7; the D call in the table, TRBD2, was not verified against the DNA. TRBV21-1 represents a pseudogene. The CDR3 loop spans 19 amino acids. As DNA, the CDR3 is TGTGCCAGCAGCAACCCGGGACTAGCGGGAGATACCCCACTCTACGAGGAGTACTTC. Amino acids: CASSNPGLAGDTPLYEEYF.

Worth noting for this clonotype: A read error may be the cause here, since a much bigger clone is one base away. The conserved closing phenylalanine or tryptophan is absent in this CDR3, likely reflecting a read error. This chain uses TRBV28 with TRBJ1-1; no clear D gene. The CDR3 loop spans 14 amino acids. Looked up from germline, CDR1 is MDHEN and CDR2 is SYDVKM. Trimming shortened V by 6 bases and J by 0 bases, and 11 bases separated the two germline ends. CDR3 residues: CASSLGTLNTEAFI. The CDR3 DNA reads TGTGCCAGCAGCTTAGGAACGCTGAACACTGAAGCTTTCATT.

This clonotype was seen only once. The chain employs TRBV29-1 and TRBJ1-1; perhaps TRBD1 as D (5 bases). This CDR3 region has 14 residues. Germline V gene lookup returns CDR1 SQVTM and CDR2 ANQGSEA. CDR3 protein: CSVMTVMMNTEAFF. DNA of the CDR3: TGCAGTGTTATGACAGTAATGATGAACACTGAAGCTTTCTTT.

This clonotype was detected only a few times. A clone one base away is much larger, so this may be a read error. This chain uses TRBV29-1 with TRBJ1-4; D gene uncertain. The CDR3 extends over 14 amino acids. Germline CDR1 reads SQVTM; CDR2 reads ANQGSEA. In DNA form, the CDR3 reads TGCAGCGTTGAGGCTCCCTTCGGTAATGAAGAACTGTTTTTT. This codes for CSVEAPFGNEELFF.

A note on this clonotype: A much larger clone lies a single base off, so this may be a read error. The V gene is TRBV29-1, the J gene TRBJ1-1, with TRBD1 matching over 7 bases. Trimming took 7 bases from V and 8 from J; bases not matched to a gene: 13. Germline V gives CDR1 SQVTM, CDR2 ANQGSEA. The CDR3 length is 13 residues. CDR3 amino acids: CSAGISGGREAFF. DNA for the CDR3: TGCAGCGCTGGTATATCAGGGGGTCGGGAAGCTTTCTTT.

Remarks on this clonotype: This could be a read error, since a much larger clone is one nucleotide away. The J gene is TRBJ1-5, the V gene TRBV28, with a possible D match to TRBD1 (5 bases). Germline V CDR1 and CDR2: MDHEN, SYDVKM. This CDR3 contains 14 residues. CDR3 nucleotide sequence: TGTGGCAGCAGCCGGGGGGGGAGCAATCAGCCCCAGCATTTT. This sequence encodes CGSSRGGSNQPQHF.

This clonotype was recorded at least ten times. This chain uses TRBV5-1 with TRBJ2-7; 9 bases align to TRBD1. Germline CDR1 is SGHRS and CDR2 is YFSETQ. The CDR3 is 15 amino acids. V dropped 3 bases and J dropped 2; count of bases not matched to a gene: 6. CDR3 DNA sequence: TGCGCCAGCAGCTCCGGACAGGGGATCACCTACGAGCAGTACTTC. Protein product: CASSSGQGITYEQYF.

Comment on this clonotype: Since a much larger clone is just one base distant, this may be a read error. This rearrangement joins TRBV28 to TRBJ2-7; D is undetermined. The CDR3 loop spans 12 amino acids. Trimming left V 7 bases short and J 2 bases short, with 9 bases between. Germline loops: CDR1 MDHEN, CDR2 SYDVKM. The CDR3 spells CASTTNAYEQYF. The CDR3 coding sequence is TGTGCCAGCACTACTAACGCCTACGAGCAGTACTTC.

Worth noting for this clonotype: One junction end disagrees with the germline gene, perhaps due to a read error. This chain links TRBV6-2 or TRBV6-3 with TRBJ2-2; 9 bases match TRBD2. The germline gives CDR1 MNHEY, CDR2 SVGEGT. The CDR3 is made up of 15 amino acids. The chain's CDR3 is CACTPAAGGTVELFF. The CDR3 nucleotides read TGTGCCTGCACCCCTGCAGCGGGAGGTACCGTGGAGCTGTTTTTT.

This sequence joins TRBV18 and TRBJ2-3, with D possibly TRBD2 on 6 matching bases. The germline CDR1 and CDR2 sequences are KGHSH and LQKENI. This CDR3 is 14 amino acids long. V was shortened by 8 bases and J by 2 bases, with 14 bases between the two germline ends. The CDR3 DNA follows: TGTGCCAGCCCATCCCGGACTAACACAGATACGCAGTATTTT. It is translated as CASPSRTNTDTQYF.